Presented here are 14 T cell receptor beta chains from one specimen sequenced in a study of blood T cell repertoires in COVID-19. Assay used: immunoSEQ multiplex PCR; TCRdb lists only in-frame clones, some missing. Here the sample spans more than 300,000 clones, 85% to 95% being singletons. The sequencing input was PBMCs or T cells enriched from blood (not recorded which). These receptors came from a woman aged 30 to 39 who had been exposed to COVID-19.

The chain recombines TRBV7-2 with TRBJ1-1; 7 bases fit TRBD1. Germline V gives CDR1 SGHTA, CDR2 FQGNSA. V lost 5 bases and J lost 7; bases outside the gene matches: 7. The CDR3 has 13 residues. In DNA form, the CDR3 reads TGTGCCAGCAGCAGCGACAGGGCCGGTGAAGCTTTCTTT. Its protein product is CASSSDRAGEAFF.

The J gene is TRBJ1-4, the V gene TRBV14; D uncertain. The CDR3 is 14 amino acids. From germline, CDR1 is SGHDN and CDR2 FVKESK. V shed 3 bases and J shed 8 bases, with 13 bases lying between them. The CDR3 region has the DNA TGTGCCAGCAGCCATCAACTTAACGAAGAAAAACTGTTTTTT. Its translation: CASSHQLNEEKLFF. Full variable domain (remainder filled in from reference TRBV14 and TRBJ1-4): EAGVTQFPSHSVIEKGQTVTLRCDPISGHDNLYWYRRVMGKEIKFLLHFVKESKQDESGMPNNRFLAERTGGTYSTLKVQPAELEDSGVYFCASSHQLNEEKLFFGSGTQLSVL.

The chain combines TRBV5-6 with TRBJ1-6; D is unclear. The V gene lost 1 base and the J gene lost 8 bases, with 13 bases spanning the gap. The CDR3 runs to 15 residues. CDR1 and CDR2 from the germline V gene are SGHDT and YYEEEE. This CDR3 reads CASSLYSLEHSPLHF. The CDR3 nucleotides read TGTGCCAGCAGCTTGTACAGCCTGGAACATTCACCCCTCCACTTT.

This rearrangement joins TRBV10-3 to TRBJ1-2; 7 bases line up with TRBD1. The ends lost 0 bases at V and 8 bases at J; junction bases unmatched: 9. Per the germline V gene, CDR1 is ENHRY and CDR2 is SYGVKD. The CDR3 loop spans 15 amino acids. The CDR3 DNA reads TGTGCCATCAGTGAGTCGATCCAGGGGGACCACGGCTACACCTTC. Encoded protein: CAISESIQGDHGYTF.

The table lists this clone with a few counts. This chain uses TRBV4-2 with TRBJ2-5; no clear D. V gave up 4 bases and J gave up 0 bases, with 12 bases separating them. Germline assignment: CDR1 LGHNA and CDR2 YNFKEQ. The CDR3 contains 15 residues. In nucleotides, the CDR3 is TGTGCCAGCAGCCGATTAGCTAGAGACCAAGAGACCCAGTACTTC. Protein product: CASSRLARDQETQYF.

The rearrangement joins TRBV6-5 to TRBJ1-1, with no clear D. Germline CDR1 MNHEY, CDR2 SVGAGI. V lost 7 bases to trimming and J lost 1 base, with 16 bases between them. This CDR3 is built from 15 residues. The CDR3 nucleotides read TGTGCCAGCACCCCTTCCGGCAGGCCGAACACTGAAGCTTTCTTT. Amino acid sequence: CASTPSGRPNTEAFF.

The V gene is TRBV19, the J gene TRBJ2-7, with 7 positions matching TRBD1. CDR3 length: 15 residues. Losses at the gene ends were 1 base for V and 2 bases for J; bases not matched to a gene: 5. Looked up from germline, CDR1 is LNHDA and CDR2 is SQIVND (reference sequence). The CDR3 nucleotides are TGTGCCAGTAGTATAGTTCACGGACAGGCCTACGAGCAGTACTTC. Its protein product is CASSIVHGQAYEQYF.

CDR3 sequence (DNA): TGTGCCAGCAGTGTACGGGGGGCCCTTTACAATGAGCAGTTCTTC. Translated, it gives CASSVRGALYNEQFF. This chain uses TRBV5-5 with TRBJ2-1; D perhaps matches TRBD2 (7 bases). The CDR3 consists of 15 residues. With 5 bases removed from V and 4 bases from J, the gap between germline ends came to 16 bases. The germline gives CDR1 SGHKS, CDR2 YYEKEE (reference sequence).

This chain joins TRBV9 and TRBJ2-5; no firm D call. Trimming cost V 0 bases and J 2 bases, with 5 bases left between them. This CDR3 contains 13 residues. The V gene's germline CDR1 is SGDLS and CDR2 YYNGEE. The CDR3 protein is CASSVGTQETQYF. CDR3 DNA sequence: TGTGCCAGCAGCGTAGGAACACAAGAGACCCAGTACTTC. The full variable domain, its missing parts supplied by reference TRBV9 and TRBJ2-5, is DSGVTQTPKHLITATGQRVTLRCSPRSGDLSVYWYQQSLDQGLQFLIQYYNGEERAKGNILERFSAQQFPDLHSELNLSSLELGDSALYFCASSVGTQETQYFGPGTRLLVL.

CDR3 sequence: CATSLPGQGFNEQFF. The CDR3 DNA sequence: TGTGCCACCAGCCTGCCGGGACAGGGTTTCAATGAGCAGTTCTTC. The genes are TRBV24-1 and TRBJ2-1, with 9 positions matching TRBD1. The trim removed 7 bases at V and 6 bases at J, leaving 9 bases unmatched. The germline CDR1 and CDR2 sequences are KGHDR and SFDVKD. The CDR3 extends over 15 amino acids.

The chain employs TRBV10-1 and TRBJ1-6; the D is unclear. The CDR3 consists of 15 residues. Trimming pared 0 bases from V and 6 bases from J, leaving 9 bases between. Germline V gene lookup returns CDR1 WNHNN and CDR2 SYGVQD (reference sequence). The CDR3 nucleotides are TGCGCCAGCAGTGAGTCAAGACAAGGTAATTCACCCCTCCACTTT. Its translation is CASSESRQGNSPLHF.

This sequence joins TRBV18 and TRBJ2-2; 10 nucleotides agree with TRBD2. Per the germline V gene, CDR1 is KGHSH and CDR2 is LQKENI. The CDR3 is 17 amino acids. V shed 3 bases and J 1 base; nucleotides not matched to a gene: 5. The CDR3 reads CASSPPSSGRNTGELFF. CDR3 nucleotides: TGTGCCAGCTCACCTCCTTCTAGCGGGAGGAACACCGGGGAGCTGTTTTTT.

This clone showed up just a few times. Other DNA sequences in this sample translate to the same CDR3. The chain recombines TRBV5-1 with TRBJ2-7, with D unclear. Between the trimmed V and J ends, which lost 0 bases and 2 bases, there was a span of 6 bases. The germline CDR1 and CDR2 sequences are SGHRS and YFSETQ. The CDR3 consists of 13 residues. CDR3 DNA: TGCGCCAGCAGCTTGGACAGTCCCTACGAGCAGTACTTC. This translates into CASSLDSPYEQYF.

This clone was detected only once. The chain recombines TRBV7-2 with TRBJ1-6; 8 bases match TRBD1. Germline V gene sequence: CDR1 SGHTA, CDR2 FQGNSA. The CDR3 has 14 amino acids. The trim removed 2 bases at V and 7 bases at J, leaving 1 base unmatched. CDR3 DNA: TGTGCCAGCAGCTTATGGACAGGGAATTCACCCCTCCACTTT. Encoded protein: CASSLWTGNSPLHF.